These 16 T cell receptor beta chains originate from one sample sequenced in a study of human CD8 memory T cell subsets (dated by TCRdb to the early 2020s). TCRdb records NextSeq 550 as the sequencer. A Human TCR Profiling Kit was used to prepare UMI-labeled 5' RACE TCRbeta libraries. Through TCRdb reprocessing, the reads give one entry per CDR3 protein sequence; DNA is omitted. This sample's clone table shows around 6,800 distinct CDR3 sequences. The ten largest clonotypes hold 20% to 30% of the sample. Early differentiated memory cells that were CCR7+ PD-1+ TIGIT+ and had dysfunctional, exhausted-like traits were classified as progenitor exhausted-like memory CD8+ T cells (TPEX). Input material: CD8+ T cells from PBMCs. The receptors originated from a human donor in good health.

This clonotype is identified as medium-sized from frequency. This chain joins TRBV10-2 and TRBJ2-1; absent DNA, TCRdb's TRBD2 call cannot be checked. Per germline, CDR1 WSHSY and CDR2 SAAADI. This CDR3 comprises 13 residues. CDR3: CASRSGTFDEQFF.

This rearrangement joins TRBV5-1 to TRBJ2-2; the D gene TCRdb calls, TRBD2, cannot be checked with no DNA. Germline V gives CDR1 SGHRS, CDR2 YFSETQ. This CDR3 region has 14 residues. This chain's CDR3 is CASSASGSPGELFF.

The chain carries TRBV28 and TRBJ2-1; TCRdb's D gene call, TRBD2, goes unchecked for lack of DNA. CDR1 is MDHEN and CDR2 is SYDVKM in the germline V gene. This CDR3 is built from 14 residues. The CDR3 spells CASSSTLASGEQFF.

The rearrangement links TRBV19 to TRBJ2-1. Germline V CDR1 and CDR2: LNHDA, SQIVND (reference sequence). The CDR3 is 14 residues long. Here the CDR3 reads CASSPGSSYNEQFF.

This clonotype is called medium-sized (0.01 to 0.1%) based on its frequency. The rearrangement links TRBV6-1 to TRBJ1-1; TCRdb picks TRBD1, but there is no DNA to check that call. The germline gives CDR1 MNHNS, CDR2 SASEGT. The CDR3 sequence is 13 residues long. CDR3 residues: CASWYRGGAEAFF.

Considering frequency, this clonotype is medium-sized. This chain uses TRBV28 with TRBJ1-1; TCRdb's D gene call, TRBD1, goes unchecked for lack of DNA. This CDR3 contains 13 residues. Germline V gene sequence: CDR1 MDHEN, CDR2 SYDVKM. The CDR3 loop is CASSRGFNTEAFF.

This chain joins TRBV5-1 and TRBJ1-6. CDR3 size: 16 residues. Germline V gene sequence: CDR1 SGHRS, CDR2 YFSETQ. CDR3 protein: CASSPIQDSYNSPLHF.

V gene TRBV4-1 combines with J gene TRBJ2-7; as DNA is missing, the TRBD1 call by TCRdb cannot be tested. This CDR3 is 14 amino acids long. From germline, CDR1 is MGHRA and CDR2 YSYEKL. This CDR3 reads CASSQEGQQYEQYF.

This clonotype is classed as medium-sized by frequency. This chain uses TRBV7-8 with TRBJ2-1; with no DNA, the TCRdb D assignment of TRBD2 cannot be verified. Per germline, CDR1 SGHVS and CDR2 FQNEAQ. The CDR3 consists of 16 residues. The CDR3 is CASSLEAGGAYNEQFF. Looking up the rest from reference TRBV7-8 and TRBJ2-1 gives the full variable domain: GAGVSQSPRYKVAKRGQDVALRCDPISGHVSLFWYQQALGQGPEFLTYFQNEAQLDKSGLPSDRFFAERPEGSVSTLKIQRTQQEDSAVYLCASSLEAGGAYNEQFFGPGTRLTVL.

This clonotype is classed as medium-sized by frequency. The V call is TRBV4-1, the J call TRBJ2-2; TCRdb designates TRBD1, a call that cannot be tested without DNA. This CDR3 is built from 13 residues. Germline CDR1 reads MGHRA; CDR2 reads YSYEKL. The CDR3 sequence is CASSLTGTGELFF.

V usage is TRBV7-2 and J usage is TRBJ2-3; TCRdb lists TRBD1, though no DNA is available to test this call. The CDR3 length is 15 residues. Germline assignment: CDR1 SGHTA and CDR2 FQGNSA. Here the CDR3 reads CASSLGTGYADTQYF.

CDR3 protein: CSARPAGNSGGGDTQYF. This chain uses TRBV20-1 with TRBJ2-3; TCRdb's D call, TRBD2, is unchecked because there is no DNA. Germline V gene data show CDR1 as DFQATT and CDR2 as SNEGSKA (reference sequence). The CDR3 runs to 17 residues.

The genes are TRBV10-3 and TRBJ2-5; TCRdb picks TRBD1, but there is no DNA to check that call. Germline lookup yields CDR1 ENHRY and CDR2 SYGVKD. The CDR3 sequence is 15 residues long. The CDR3 sequence: CAISDSIPGQETQYF.

CDR3 region: CASSQDRADSYEQYF. The rearrangement uses TRBV14 and TRBJ2-7. The CDR3 is 15 residues long. CDR1 is SGHDN, CDR2 FVKESK, per germline.

The chain is built from TRBV7-9 and TRBJ2-1; the D call from TCRdb, TRBD2, cannot be confirmed without DNA. The CDR3 consists of 19 residues. CDR1 SEHNR and CDR2 FQNEAQ come from the germline V gene (reference sequence). The CDR3 loop reads CASANTGTSGIGSYNEQFF.

Judged by frequency, this clonotype is medium-sized (0.01 to 0.1%). This chain uses TRBV28 with TRBJ2-1; no DNA is available, so the TRBD1 call from TCRdb remains unchecked. This CDR3 region has 14 residues. Per the germline V gene, CDR1 is MDHEN and CDR2 is SYDVKM. This chain's CDR3 is CASQGLLGDNEQFF.